The subject of this entry is one T cell receptor beta chain. This specimen comes from a study of OX40 agonist ivuxolimab in advanced cancers. Assay: immunoSEQ multiplex PCR; the TCRdb copy retains only in-frame clones and omits some. The sample consists of about 100,000 clones, roughly 90% of them appearing once. The CDR3 totals 11 residues. V was trimmed by 2 bases and J by 4 bases, leaving 5 bases between them. Germline loops: CDR1 DFQATT, CDR2 SNEGSKA (reference sequence). This specimen was CD4+ or CD8+ T cells sorted from blood, taken in a trial of the OX40 agonist ivuxolimab. This receptor was obtained from an adult with an advanced solid tumor such as melanoma, head and neck, liver or kidney cancer. The chain carries TRBV20-1 and TRBJ2-5, with TRBD2 as a possible D gene (5 bases). Here the CDR3 reads CSARRGETQYF. The CDR3 DNA reads TGCAGTGCTAGACGGGGAGAGACCCAGTACTTC.